This passage covers 14 T cell receptor beta chains from one sample sequenced in a study of blood T cells in healthy people across ages. A J-beta primer mix and a sample-barcoded 5' primer were used in a second PCR of about 7 to 12 cycles. TCRdb re-analysed the 5' RACE reads in MiXCR, keeping a single row per CDR3 protein. The sample has more than 1.4 million distinct CDR3 sequences, 42% seen once. The sequencing sample was made of blood. The source is a woman between 18 and 29 years old in good health.

This clonotype was seen a handful of times. This rearrangement joins TRBV9 to TRBJ1-2; the D gene is possibly TRBD1 (6 bases). V was cut by 3 bases and J by 2 bases, with 11 bases left in between. The germline V gene encodes CDR1 SGDLS and CDR2 YYNGEE. CDR3 size: 14 residues. In DNA, the CDR3 is TGTGCCAGCAGCGGATACCAGGGGAACTATGGCTACACCTTC. As protein: CASSGYQGNYGYTF.

In its sample, this clonotype was seen once. CDR3 amino acids: CASSREQGSNEQFF. CDR3 sequence (DNA): TGTGCCAGCAGCCGGGAACAGGGGAGCAATGAGCAGTTCTTC. This chain joins TRBV11-3 and TRBJ2-1, with 7 bases lining up with TRBD1. Germline lookup yields CDR1 SGHNT and CDR2 YENEEA. Trimming removed 5 bases from V and 6 bases from J; junction bases left unmatched: 7. CDR3 size: 14 residues.

In regard to this clonotype: One end of the junction does not line up with germline, which may come from a read error. The genes are TRBV11-2 and TRBJ1-5; D unresolved. CDR1 is SGHAT, CDR2 FQNNGV, per germline. This CDR3 has 15 amino acids. CDR3 protein: CASSLTPYSNQPQHF. The DNA for the CDR3 is TGTGCCAGCAGCTTAACCCCTTATAGCAATCAACCCCAGCATTTT.

The gene calls are TRBV27 and TRBJ2-7; 8 nucleotides line up with TRBD1. The CDR3 totals 17 residues. After removal of 5 bases from V and 1 base from J, the junction contained 13 bases not matched to a gene. Germline V lookup: CDR1 MNHEY, CDR2 SMNVEV (reference sequence). This CDR3 is CASSHSGQGTLSYEQYF. DNA of the CDR3: TGTGCCAGCAGTCATTCCGGACAGGGTACGCTTTCCTACGAGCAGTACTTC.

This clonotype has a single count. The gene calls are TRBV12-3 or TRBV12-4 and TRBJ1-1, with 8 bases aligning to TRBD1. V trimming: 8 bases; J trimming: 7 bases; junction bases outside the gene matches: 6. The CDR3 spans 12 residues. CDR3 sequence (DNA): TGTGCCAGCCAACTACAGGGGGTTGAAGCTTTCTTT. It translates to CASQLQGVEAFF.

Only a few counts were recorded for this clonotype. The V and J genes are TRBV27 and TRBJ2-7; tentatively, D is TRBD2 (5 bases). Germline assignment: CDR1 MNHEY and CDR2 SMNVEV (reference sequence). V was trimmed by 4 bases and J by 3 bases, leaving 10 bases between them. CDR3 size: 13 residues. This CDR3 is CASSSGGYYEQYF. CDR3 nucleotides: TGTGCCAGCAGTTCCGGAGGTTACTACGAGCAGTACTTC.

This clonotype was recorded once. This chain joins TRBV4-2 and TRBJ2-1; 8 nucleotides match TRBD2. Germline V lookup: CDR1 LGHNA, CDR2 YNFKEQ. The ends lost 2 bases at V and 5 bases at J; junction bases unmatched: 14. The CDR3 has 18 residues. The CDR3 coding sequence is TGTGCCAGCAGCCAAAGCTCCTTAGAAGCGGGAGACGACAATGAGCAGTTCTTC. It is translated as CASSQSSLEAGDDNEQFF.

V and J are TRBV3-1 and TRBJ2-7; no definite D call. CDR3 length equals 15 residues. The V end was cut by 1 base, the J end by 0 bases, with 10 bases between. The germline gives CDR1 LGHDT, CDR2 YNNKEL (reference sequence). The CDR3 region is CASSQGQSYSYEQYF. CDR3 sequence (DNA): TGTGCCAGCAGCCAAGGGCAGAGCTACTCCTACGAGCAGTACTTC.

The chain uses TRBV10-3 and TRBJ1-4; D is ambiguous. The V gene's germline CDR1 is ENHRY and CDR2 SYGVKD. The CDR3 runs to 14 residues. V was pared by 0 bases and J by 7 bases, with 9 bases between. The CDR3 here is CAISESGLGEKLFF. The CDR3 coding sequence is TGTGCCATCAGTGAGTCCGGCCTGGGTGAAAAACTGTTTTTT.

The chain has TRBV20-1 and TRBJ1-1, with D possibly TRBD1 on 5 matching bases. Trimming stripped 3 bases from V and 4 bases from J, with 12 bases between. The CDR3 is 13 residues long. Germline V gene sequence: CDR1 DFQATT, CDR2 SNEGSKA (reference sequence). CDR3 sequence reads: CSASSPGGTEAFF. CDR3 nucleotides: TGCAGTGCTAGCTCTCCCGGGGGCACTGAAGCTTTCTTT.

This chain links TRBV27 with TRBJ1-5; D possibly corresponds to TRBD1 (6 bases). Deletions cut 4 bases from V and 7 bases from J, with 17 bases between. The CDR3 is 15 amino acids. Germline V lookup: CDR1 MNHEY, CDR2 SMNVEV (reference sequence). CDR3 coding DNA: TGTGCCAGCAGTTCGGAGGGCGCGGGGGGCCAGCCCCAGCATTTT. Translating it yields CASSSEGAGGQPQHF.

V is TRBV12-5 and J is TRBJ2-1, with D tentatively TRBD1 (6 bases). Germline lookup yields CDR1 LGHNT and CDR2 FRNRAP. The CDR3 is made up of 11 amino acids. Trimming removed 4 bases at V and 13 bases at J, with 11 bases between. The chain's CDR3 is CASGYREVQFF. In nucleotides, the CDR3 is TGTGCTAGTGGTTACAGGGAAGTACAGTTCTTC.

This clonotype was seen a handful of times. V gene TRBV4-1 combines with J gene TRBJ2-3; no firm D call. The V gene's germline CDR1 is MGHRA and CDR2 YSYEKL. CDR3 length: 14 residues. Trimming pared 1 base from V and 4 bases from J, leaving 9 bases between. The CDR3 sequence: CASSQARGADTQYF. The CDR3 coding sequence is TGCGCCAGCAGCCAAGCTCGCGGTGCAGATACGCAGTATTTT.

The chain couples TRBV27 to TRBJ2-3, with D unresolved. The CDR3 extends over 11 amino acids. The V end lost 6 bases, the J end lost 4 bases, and 5 bases lay between the germline ends. Germline V gene sequence: CDR1 MNHEY, CDR2 SMNVEV (reference sequence). The DNA for the CDR3 is TGTGCCAGCAGGATGGCAGATACGCAGTATTTT. It codes for CASRMADTQYF.